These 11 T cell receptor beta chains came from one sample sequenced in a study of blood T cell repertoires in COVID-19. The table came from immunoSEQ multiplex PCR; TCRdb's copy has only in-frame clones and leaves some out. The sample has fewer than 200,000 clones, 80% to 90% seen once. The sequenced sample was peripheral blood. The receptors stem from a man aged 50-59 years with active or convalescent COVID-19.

The DNA for the CDR3 is TGTGCCAGTACCCCCTCGACCACGGGGGGCGGGGAGACCCAGTACTTC. Encoded protein: CASTPSTTGGGETQYF. The V gene is TRBV19, the J gene TRBJ2-5; TRBD2 is a possible D gene (7 bases). Trimming stripped 7 bases from V and 5 bases from J, with 23 bases between. The CDR3 is 16 residues long. Germline CDR1 LNHDA, CDR2 SQIVND (reference sequence).

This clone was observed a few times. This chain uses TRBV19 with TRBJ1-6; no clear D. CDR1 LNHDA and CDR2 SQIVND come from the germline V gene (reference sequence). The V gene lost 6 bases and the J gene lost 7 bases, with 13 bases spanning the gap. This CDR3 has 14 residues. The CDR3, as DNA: TGTGCCAGTAGGAGGCTTGGAGGGAATTCACCCCTCCACTTT. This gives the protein CASRRLGGNSPLHF.

The CDR3 spells CAWSRERPEAFF. The CDR3 nucleotides read TGTGCCTGGAGTAGGGAGAGACCTGAAGCTTTCTTT. V gene TRBV30 combines with J gene TRBJ1-1; D ambiguous. Trimming pared 2 bases from V and 6 bases from J, leaving 10 bases between. The CDR3 totals 12 residues. CDR1 is GTSNPN and CDR2 is SVGIG in the germline V gene (reference sequence). The full variable domain, completed using reference TRBV30 and TRBJ1-1, is SQTIHQWPATLVQPVGSPLSLECTVEGTSNPNLYWYRQAAGRGLQLLFYSVGIGQISSEVPQNLSASRPQDRQFILSSKKLLLSDSGFYLCAWSRERPEAFFGQGTRLTVV.

DNA for the CDR3: TGTGCCAGCAGCAGCACCCGGACACCCACAGAGACCCAGTACTTC. It yields the protein CASSSTRTPTETQYF. The chain carries TRBV5-4 and TRBJ2-5; D possibly corresponds to TRBD1 (5 bases). With 4 bases removed from V and 4 bases from J, the gap between germline ends came to 17 bases. The germline gives CDR1 SGHNT, CDR2 YYREEE (reference sequence). This CDR3 has 15 residues.

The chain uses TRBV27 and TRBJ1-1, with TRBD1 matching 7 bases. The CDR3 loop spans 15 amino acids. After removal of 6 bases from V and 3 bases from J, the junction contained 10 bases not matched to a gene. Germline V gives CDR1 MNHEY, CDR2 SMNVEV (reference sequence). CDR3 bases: TGTGCCAGCAGAACTTTTAGGGGGCAGGACACTGAAGCTTTCTTT. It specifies CASRTFRGQDTEAFF.

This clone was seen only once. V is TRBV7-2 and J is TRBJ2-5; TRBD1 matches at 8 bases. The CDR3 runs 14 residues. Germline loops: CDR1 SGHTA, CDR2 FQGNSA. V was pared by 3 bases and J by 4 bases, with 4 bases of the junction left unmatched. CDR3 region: CASSFGQGRETQYF. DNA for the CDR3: TGTGCCAGCAGCTTCGGACAGGGAAGAGAGACCCAGTACTTC.

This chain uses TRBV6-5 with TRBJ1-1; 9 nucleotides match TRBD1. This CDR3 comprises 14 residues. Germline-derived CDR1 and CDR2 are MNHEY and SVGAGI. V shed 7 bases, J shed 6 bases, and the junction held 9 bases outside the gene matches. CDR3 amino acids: CASTRPGQGSEAFF. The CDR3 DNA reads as TGTGCCAGCACGCGGCCGGGACAGGGCTCTGAAGCTTTCTTT.

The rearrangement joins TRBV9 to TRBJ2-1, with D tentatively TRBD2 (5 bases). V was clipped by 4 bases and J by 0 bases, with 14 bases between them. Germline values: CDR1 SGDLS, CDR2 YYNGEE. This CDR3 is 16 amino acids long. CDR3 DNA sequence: TGTGCCAGCAGCTATGAGGGCCCAACCTCCTACAATGAGCAGTTCTTC. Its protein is CASSYEGPTSYNEQFF.

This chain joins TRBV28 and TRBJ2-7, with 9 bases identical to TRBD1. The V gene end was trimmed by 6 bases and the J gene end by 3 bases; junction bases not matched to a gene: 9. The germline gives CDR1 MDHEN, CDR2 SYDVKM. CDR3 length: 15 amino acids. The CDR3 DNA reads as TGTGCCAGCAGGCCATGGAGGGACAGGGTCTACGAGCAGTACTTC. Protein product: CASRPWRDRVYEQYF.

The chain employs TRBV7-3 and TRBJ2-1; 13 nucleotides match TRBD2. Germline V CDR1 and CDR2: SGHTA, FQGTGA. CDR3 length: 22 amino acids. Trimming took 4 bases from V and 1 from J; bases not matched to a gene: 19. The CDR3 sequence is CASSYTPGLAGFRTLSYNEQFF. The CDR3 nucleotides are TGTGCCAGCAGCTATACGCCGGGACTAGCGGGATTCAGAACCCTATCCTACAATGAGCAGTTCTTC. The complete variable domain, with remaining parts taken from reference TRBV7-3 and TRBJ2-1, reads GAGVSQTPSNKVTEKGKYVELRCDPISGHTALYWYRQSLGQGPEFLIYFQGTGAADDSGLPNDRFFAVRPEGSVSTLKIQRTERGDSAVYLCASSYTPGLAGFRTLSYNEQFFGPGTRLTVL.

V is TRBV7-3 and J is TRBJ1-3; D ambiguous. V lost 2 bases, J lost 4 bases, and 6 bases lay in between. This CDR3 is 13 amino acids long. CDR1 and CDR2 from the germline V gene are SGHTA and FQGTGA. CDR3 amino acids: CASSLYLGNTIYF. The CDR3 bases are TGTGCCAGCAGCTTATATTTGGGAAACACCATATATTTT.